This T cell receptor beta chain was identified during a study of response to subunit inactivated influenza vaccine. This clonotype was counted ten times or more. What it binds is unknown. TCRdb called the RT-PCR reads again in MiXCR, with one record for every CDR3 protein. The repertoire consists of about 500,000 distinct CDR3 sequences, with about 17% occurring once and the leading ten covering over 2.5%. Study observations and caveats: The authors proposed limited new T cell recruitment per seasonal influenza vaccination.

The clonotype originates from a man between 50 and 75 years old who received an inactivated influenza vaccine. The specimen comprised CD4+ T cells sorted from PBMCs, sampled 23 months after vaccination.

CDR3 region: CASSLLGTGQTYNEQFF. CDR3 in DNA: TGTGCCAGCAGCTTGTTGGGGACAGGACAAACCTACAATGAGCAGTTCTTC. This sequence joins TRBV5-5 and TRBJ2-1; 8 bases align to TRBD1. V lost 1 base, J lost 2 bases, and 8 bases stayed unmatched. The CDR3 contains 17 residues. The germline CDR1 and CDR2 sequences are SGHKS and YYEKEE (reference sequence).